Presented here are 12 T cell receptor beta chains from one specimen sequenced in a study of blood T cell repertoires in COVID-19. Clones were read by immunoSEQ multiplex PCR, and TCRdb kept only the in-frame ones, dropping some. The sample lists approximately 500,000 clones; 70% to 90% were seen once. The source material was PBMCs or T cells enriched from blood (not recorded which). These receptors all stem from a woman aged 40-49 years who had recovered from COVID-19.

The chain uses TRBV27 and TRBJ2-7, with 7 bases matching TRBD2. V lost 11 bases, J lost 7 bases, and 20 bases stayed unmatched. The CDR3 runs to 15 residues. In germline, CDR1 is MNHEY, CDR2 SMNVEV (reference sequence). The CDR3 DNA reads TGTGCCCGCTGGGTAGGACCGACTAGCCGGAAGGAGCAGTACTTC. Its translation is CARWVGPTSRKEQYF.

This clone appeared once. The chain recombines TRBV6-5 with TRBJ2-1; 7 bases map to TRBD2. The V gene's germline CDR1 is MNHEY and CDR2 SVGAGI. After removal of 4 bases from V and 2 bases from J, the junction contained 5 bases not matched to a gene. The CDR3 length is 15 residues. In nucleotides, the CDR3 is TGTGCCAGCAGTTCAGCTAGCGGAGCCTACAATGAGCAGTTCTTC. Encoded protein: CASSSASGAYNEQFF.

Written as DNA, the CDR3 is TGTGCCAGCACCCAGGACAGGGTCACAGATACGCAGTATTTT. Translated: CASTQDRVTDTQYF. The chain employs TRBV2 and TRBJ2-3; 8 bases are a match to TRBD1. Per the germline V gene, CDR1 is SNHLY and CDR2 is FYNNEI. V shed 7 bases and J 2 bases; nucleotides not matched to a gene: 5. This CDR3 comprises 14 residues. The whole variable domain, remainder taken from reference TRBV2 and TRBJ2-3, is EPEVTQTPSHQVTQMGQEVILRCVPISNHLYFYWYRQILGQKVEFLVSFYNNEISEKSEIFDDQFSVERPDGSNFTLKIRSTKLEDSAMYFCASTQDRVTDTQYFGPGTRLTVL.

CDR3 protein: CSVEDQEGYEQYF. Here the CDR3 DNA reads TGCAGCGTTGAAGATCAGGAAGGATACGAGCAGTACTTC. V is TRBV29-1 and J is TRBJ2-7; D is unclear. This CDR3 region has 13 residues. From germline, CDR1 is SQVTM and CDR2 ANQGSEA. Between the trimmed V and J ends, which lost 0 bases and 4 bases, there was a span of 10 bases.

This chain joins TRBV10-1 and TRBJ2-3; D uncertain. This CDR3 contains 15 residues. V was trimmed by 6 bases and J by 1 base, leaving 14 bases between them. The germline CDR1 and CDR2 sequences are WNHNN and SYGVQD (reference sequence). The CDR3 loop is CASSRVGQGTDTQYF. The CDR3 DNA follows: TGCGCCAGCAGCCGAGTCGGTCAAGGCACAGATACGCAGTATTTT.

The chain uses TRBV27 and TRBJ2-5; a possible D gene is TRBD1 (6 bases). Germline CDR1 is MNHEY and CDR2 is SMNVEV (reference sequence). Trimming took 10 bases from V and 9 from J, leaving 21 bases between them. The CDR3 length is 13 residues. The CDR3 sequence is CATGQPLMGAQYF. The CDR3 DNA reads as TGTGCCACAGGACAGCCACTCATGGGGGCCCAGTACTTC.

The V gene is TRBV9, the J gene TRBJ2-5; the D is unclear. The V and J ends lost 2 bases and 5 bases respectively, with 13 bases between them. The CDR3 totals 14 residues. Per the germline V gene, CDR1 is SGDLS and CDR2 is YYNGEE. The chain's CDR3 is CASSVAPGLETQYF. CDR3 DNA: TGTGCCAGCAGCGTCGCTCCGGGTTTGGAGACCCAGTACTTC.

V usage is TRBV24-1 and J usage is TRBJ1-5; 9 bases align to TRBD1. V shed 5 bases, J shed 6 bases, and the junction held 13 bases outside the gene matches. The CDR3 runs 17 residues. The germline V gene has CDR1 KGHDR and CDR2 SFDVKD. The CDR3 DNA follows: TGTGCCACCAGTGTTGGCGGACAGGGGTCGCCGGGTCAGCCCCAGCATTTT. Its translation is CATSVGGQGSPGQPQHF.

This clone has a handful of counts. V and J are TRBV21-1 and TRBJ1-1; the table's TRBD1 call for D was not verified on the DNA. TRBV21-1 is reported as a pseudogene. The CDR3 has 14 amino acids. The CDR3, as DNA: TGTGCCAGCAGCAAGGGCACACGCGACACTGAAGCTTTCTTT. Translating it yields CASSKGTRDTEAFF.

The CDR3 loop reads CASSLAGSIQGLDDYTF. The CDR3 bases are TGTGCCAGCAGCTTAGCGGGGTCCATACAGGGGCTAGACGACTACACCTTC. V usage is TRBV7-8 and J usage is TRBJ1-2, with 7 positions matching TRBD1. This CDR3 has 17 residues. The germline V gene has CDR1 SGHVS and CDR2 FQNEAQ. V gave up 0 bases and J gave up 10 bases; unmatched junction bases: 17.

This clone was seen a handful of times. The chain couples TRBV2 to TRBJ2-3, with 11 nucleotides matching TRBD2. J gave up 5 bases and V 2 bases, and 3 bases lay outside the gene matches. The CDR3 runs to 15 residues. The V gene's germline CDR1 is SNHLY and CDR2 FYNNEI. The CDR3 sequence is CASSETSGSVDTQYF. The CDR3 DNA is TGTGCCAGCAGTGAAACTAGCGGGAGTGTAGATACGCAGTATTTT.

The chain links TRBV14 to TRBJ1-1; a weak D match, TRBD1 (6 bases). This CDR3 is 16 amino acids long. Trimming took off 5 bases at V and 2 bases at J, with 18 bases between the two ends. CDR1 SGHDN and CDR2 FVKESK come from the germline V gene. The CDR3 spells CASSSHTGTHNTEAFF. The CDR3 DNA follows: TGTGCCAGCAGCTCTCATACCGGGACACATAACACTGAAGCTTTCTTT.